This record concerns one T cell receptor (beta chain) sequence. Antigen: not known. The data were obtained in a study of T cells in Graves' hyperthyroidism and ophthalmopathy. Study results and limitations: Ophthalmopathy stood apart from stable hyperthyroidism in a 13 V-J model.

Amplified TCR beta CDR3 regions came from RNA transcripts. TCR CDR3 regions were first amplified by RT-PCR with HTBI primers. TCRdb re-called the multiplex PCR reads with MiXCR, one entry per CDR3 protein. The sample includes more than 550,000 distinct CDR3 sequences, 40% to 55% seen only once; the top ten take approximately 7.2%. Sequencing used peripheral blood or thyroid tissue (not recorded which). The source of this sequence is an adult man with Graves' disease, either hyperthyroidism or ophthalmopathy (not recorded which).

The CDR3 spells CATSRARVGDYGYTIYF. The DNA of the CDR3 is TGTGCCACCAGCAGAGCCAGGGTGGGGGACTATGGCTACACCATATATTTT. The rearrangement joins TRBV15 to TRBJ1-3; D possibly corresponds to TRBD1 (5 bases). Germline V lookup: CDR1 LNHNV, CDR2 YYDKDF (reference sequence). With 1 base removed from V and 8 bases from J, the gap between germline ends came to 21 bases. There are 17 residues in the CDR3.